Listed below are T cell receptor beta chains from one sample, sequenced in a study of cytomegalovirus exposure and HLA in healthy donors. The method was immunoSEQ multiplex PCR; TCRdb's version includes in-frame clones alone and lacks a portion of them. The sample's table shows 140,000 to 150,000 clones. Material for sequencing was PBMCs. Source of these receptors: a male donor in good health and CMV-seronegative. Both conserved end residues are part of each CDR3. Each record gives: D gene, J gene, V gene, CDR3 length, CDR3 protein, CDR3 DNA. The D gene is left open where the match is weak.

D: -
J: TRBJ1-2
V: TRBV27
length: 13
CDR3: CASSLNRGDGYTF
DNA: TGTGCCAGCAGTTTAAACCGGGGAGATGGCTACACCTTC

D: TRBD2
J: TRBJ2-5
V: TRBV2
length: 16
CDR3: CASKFASGGPQETQYF
DNA: TGTGCCAGCAAGTTCGCTAGCGGGGGGCCCCAAGAGACCCAGTACTTC

D: TRBD1
J: TRBJ1-2
V: TRBV28
length: 14
CDR3: CASSLLVRGHGYTF
DNA: TGTGCCAGCAGTTTATTAGTCAGGGGGCACGGCTACACCTTC

D: -
J: TRBJ1-1
V: TRBV13
length: 13
CDR3: CASSSRRNTEAFF
DNA: TGTGCCAGCAGCTCTAGAAGGAACACTGAAGCTTTCTTT

D: -
J: TRBJ1-2
V: TRBV7-9
length: 17
CDR3: CASSLELTQGTNYGYTF
DNA: TGTGCCAGCAGCTTAGAGCTCACTCAGGGTACTAACTATGGCTACACCTTC

D: -
J: TRBJ1-1
V: TRBV6-4
length: 13
CDR3: CASSATVNTEAFF
DNA: TGTGCCAGCAGTGCGACAGTGAACACTGAAGCTTTCTTT

D: -
J: TRBJ1-1
V: TRBV6-5
length: 15
CDR3: CASKRREYSNTEAFF
DNA: TGTGCCAGCAAACGGAGAGAGTATTCGAACACTGAAGCTTTCTTT

D: -
J: TRBJ1-3
V: TRBV7-8
length: 18
CDR3: CASSLAAGARVSGNTIYF
DNA: TGTGCCAGCAGCTTAGCGGCAGGGGCGCGGGTCTCTGGAAACACCATATATTTT

D: -
J: TRBJ1-3
V: TRBV4-1
length: 16
CDR3: CASSQEFPVSGNTIYF
DNA: TGCGCCAGCAGCCAAGAGTTTCCTGTTTCTGGAAACACCATATATTTT

D: -
J: TRBJ2-1
V: TRBV20-1
length: 10
CDR3: CSGQGNEQFF
DNA: TGCAGTGGTCAGGGTAATGAGCAGTTCTTC

D: TRBD1
J: TRBJ1-6
V: TRBV27
length: 14
CDR3: CASMPGTGSSPLHF
DNA: TGTGCCTCAATGCCCGGGACAGGGAGTTCACCCCTCCACTTT

D: TRBD2
J: TRBJ2-7
V: TRBV2
length: 15
CDR3: CASRARLAGGPEQYF
DNA: TGTGCCAGCAGGGCGAGACTAGCGGGAGGGCCCGAGCAGTACTTC

D: -
J: TRBJ1-1
V: TRBV7-9
length: 15
CDR3: CASSLGSPRGTEAFF
DNA: TGTGCCAGCAGCTTAGGAAGTCCCCGGGGCACTGAAGCTTTCTTT

D: -
J: TRBJ2-7
V: TRBV18
length: 14
CDR3: CASSPPGPSYEQYF
DNA: TGTGCCAGCTCACCACCGGGGCCCTCCTACGAGCAGTACTTC

D: -
J: TRBJ2-1
V: TRBV19
length: 15
CDR3: CASKGHLSSYNEQFF
DNA: TGTGCCAGTAAGGGGCATTTGAGCTCCTACAATGAGCAGTTCTTC

D: -
J: TRBJ2-7
V: TRBV5-1
length: 15
CDR3: CASSLGQAFSYEQYF
DNA: TGCGCCAGCAGCTTGGGACAGGCCTTCTCCTACGAGCAGTACTTC

D: TRBD2
J: TRBJ2-7
V: TRBV5-1
length: 13
CDR3: CASSPGGAYEQYF
DNA: TGCGCCAGCAGCCCCGGGGGGGCCTACGAGCAGTACTTC

D: TRBD2
J: TRBJ2-5
V: TRBV19
length: 15
CDR3: CASSMSGGRDETQYF
DNA: TGTGCCAGTAGTATGTCTGGCGGGAGAGATGAGACCCAGTACTTC

D: TRBD1
J: TRBJ1-1
V: TRBV29-1
length: 13
CDR3: CSARQGMNTEAFF
DNA: TGCAGCGCACGACAGGGGATGAACACTGAAGCTTTCTTT

D: TRBD1
J: TRBJ1-4
V: TRBV5-6
length: 15
CDR3: CASSRGQAPNEKLFF
DNA: TGTGCCAGCAGCCGCGGACAGGCCCCGAATGAAAAACTGTTTTTT

D: -
J: TRBJ2-3
V: TRBV9
length: 14
CDR3: CASSVGVAKDTQYF
DNA: TGTGCCAGCAGCGTAGGGGTAGCGAAGGATACGCAGTATTTT

D: -
J: TRBJ2-5
V: TRBV19
length: 15
CDR3: CASSPTPVGRETQYF
DNA: TGTGCCAGTAGTCCTACCCCCGTGGGGAGAGAGACCCAGTACTTC

D: TRBD1
J: TRBJ2-7
V: TRBV18
length: 14
CDR3: CASSPTGVSYEQYF
DNA: TGTGCCAGCTCACCAACAGGGGTTTCCTACGAGCAGTACTTC

D: TRBD2
J: TRBJ2-7
V: TRBV27
length: 14
CDR3: CASSFIAGEGEQYF
DNA: TGTGCCAGCAGTTTTATTGCGGGAGAGGGCGAGCAGTACTTC

D: -
J: TRBJ2-7
V: TRBV4-1
length: 14
CDR3: CASSQGGVRYEQYF
DNA: TGCGCCAGCAGCCAAGGGGGGGTACGCTACGAGCAGTACTTC

D: TRBD1
J: TRBJ1-5
V: TRBV29-1
length: 12
CDR3: CSVTGVNQPQHF
DNA: TGCAGCGTGACAGGGGTCAATCAGCCCCAGCATTTT

D: -
J: TRBJ2-2
V: TRBV11-2
length: 14
CDR3: CASSFSSRAGELFF
DNA: TGTGCCAGCAGCTTTAGCTCACGGGCCGGGGAGCTGTTTTTT

D: -
J: TRBJ1-4
V: TRBV5-8
length: 15
CDR3: CASSLEAGPEEKLFF
DNA: TGTGCCAGCAGCTTGGAGGCGGGGCCGGAGGAAAAACTGTTTTTT

D: -
J: TRBJ1-1
V: TRBV6-5
length: 16
CDR3: CASSYSIGQRSTEAFF
DNA: TGTGCCAGCAGTTACTCGATCGGGCAGCGGAGCACTGAAGCTTTCTTT

D: -
J: TRBJ1-4
V: TRBV5-1
length: 16
CDR3: CASSLFGGQGPEKLFF
DNA: TGCGCCAGCAGCCTCTTTGGAGGGCAGGGCCCTGAAAAACTGTTTTTT

D: -
J: TRBJ1-5
V: TRBV19
length: 14
CDR3: CASSMDRGNQPQHF
DNA: TGTGCCAGTAGTATGGACAGAGGAAATCAGCCCCAGCATTTT

D: TRBD2
J: TRBJ2-5
V: TRBV14
length: 18
CDR3: CASSQVPLAGRAQETQYF
DNA: TGTGCCAGCAGCCAAGTGCCCCTAGCGGGAAGAGCTCAAGAGACCCAGTACTTC

D: TRBD1
J: TRBJ2-3
V: TRBV9
length: 16
CDR3: CASSVSGTGVTDTQYF
DNA: TGTGCCAGCAGCGTGTCCGGGACAGGGGTCACAGATACGCAGTATTTT

D: TRBD1
J: TRBJ1-1
V: TRBV29-1
length: 13
CDR3: CSVGTGRDTEAFF
DNA: TGCAGCGTCGGGACAGGGAGGGACACTGAAGCTTTCTTT

D: -
J: TRBJ1-1
V: TRBV27
length: 11
CDR3: CAARSNTEAFF
DNA: TGTGCCGCGAGGTCGAACACTGAAGCTTTCTTT